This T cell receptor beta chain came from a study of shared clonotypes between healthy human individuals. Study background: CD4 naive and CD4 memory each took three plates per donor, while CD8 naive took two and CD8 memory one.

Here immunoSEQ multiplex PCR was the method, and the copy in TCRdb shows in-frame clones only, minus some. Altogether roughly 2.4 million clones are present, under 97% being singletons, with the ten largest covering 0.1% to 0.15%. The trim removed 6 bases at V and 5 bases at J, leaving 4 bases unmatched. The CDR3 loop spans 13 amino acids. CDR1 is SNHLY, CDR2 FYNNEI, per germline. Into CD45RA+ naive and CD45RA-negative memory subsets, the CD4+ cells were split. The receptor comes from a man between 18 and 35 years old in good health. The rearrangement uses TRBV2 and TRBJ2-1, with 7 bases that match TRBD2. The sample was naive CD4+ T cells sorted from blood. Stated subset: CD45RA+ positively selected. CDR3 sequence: CASRTSRNNEQFF. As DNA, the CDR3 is TGTGCCAGCAGGACTAGCAGGAACAATGAGCAGTTCTTC.